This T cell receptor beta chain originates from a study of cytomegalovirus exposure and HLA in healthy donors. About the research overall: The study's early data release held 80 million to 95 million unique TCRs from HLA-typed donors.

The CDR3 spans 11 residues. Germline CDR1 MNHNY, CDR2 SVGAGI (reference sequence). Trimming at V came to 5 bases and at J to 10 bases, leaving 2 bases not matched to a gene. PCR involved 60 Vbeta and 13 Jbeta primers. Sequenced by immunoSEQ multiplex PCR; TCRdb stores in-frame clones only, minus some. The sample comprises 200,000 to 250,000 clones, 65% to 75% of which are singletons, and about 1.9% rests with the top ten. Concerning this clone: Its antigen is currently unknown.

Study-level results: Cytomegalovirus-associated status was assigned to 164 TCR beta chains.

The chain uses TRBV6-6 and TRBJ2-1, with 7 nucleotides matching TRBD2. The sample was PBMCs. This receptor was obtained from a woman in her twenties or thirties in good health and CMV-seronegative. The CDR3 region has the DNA TGTGCCAGCAGTAAAGCGGGGGAGCAGTTCTTC. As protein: CASSKAGEQFF.